The present entry profiles one T cell receptor beta chain with its context. Its target is not known. The CDR3 contains 13 residues. The germline V gene has CDR1 MNHEY and CDR2 SMNVEV (reference sequence). V dropped 3 bases and J dropped 6; count of bases not matched to a gene: 4. Repertoires were generated with immunoSEQ multiplex PCR, while TCRdb's copy carries only in-frame clones and drops some. The data show about 79,000 clones, approximately 74% seen once. The data derive from a study of vaccination effects on CD4 cells after COVID-19. ViraFEST expansion of antigen-specific CD4+ T cells with viral peptide pools preceded sequencing. Once cultured for 10 to 11 days, the cells underwent separation to obtain CD4+ T cells. The researchers cultured some 2 million PBMC per well with approximately 10 IU/ml IL-2 and about 10 ug/ml peptides. A half-medium replacement with IL-2 medium was carried out on days 3 and 7.

Study conclusions and caveats: Clones of infection and vaccine origin contracted markedly late after vaccination. After vaccination of healthy people, only 1 of 255 vaccine-induced clones cross-reacted with common cold coronaviruses.

This specimen consisted of CD4+ T cells from PBMCs cultured with HCoV-229E spike peptides, obtained before COVID-19 vaccination. The source of this sequence is a human donor who received a COVID-19 vaccine. The gene calls are TRBV27 and TRBJ1-2, with 7 bases matching TRBD1. The CDR3 spells CASSFDRVNGYTF. In DNA form, the CDR3 reads TGTGCCAGCAGTTTTGACAGGGTTAATGGCTACACCTTC.